This T cell receptor (beta chain) was found in a study of T cell repertoires in cytomegalovirus infection. Comment on this clonotype: Its cognate antigen is unknown.

MiXCR was run by TCRdb on the reads, yielding one entry per CDR3 protein. The repertoire consists of about 480,000 distinct CDR3 sequences, with 30% to 40% occurring once and the leading ten covering roughly 15%. Germline V lookup: CDR1 LGHDT, CDR2 YNNKEL (reference sequence). There are 14 residues in the CDR3. Trimming stripped 4 bases from V and 3 bases from J, with 13 bases between. General observations from the study: Public TCR beta family frequency separated CMV-and-HLA carriers, including in an independent cohort. HLA-C-restricted TCR beta clonotypes specific for CMV led the ex vivo response.

This clonotype was obtained from a human donor in good health (CMV status not recorded). Some clones in this sample may be carry-over from other donors' samples. The chain is built from TRBV3-1 and TRBJ2-7; TRBD1 is a possible D gene (6 bases). Sequences were derived from cultured PBMCs, sampled from culture after CMV antigen stimulation. CDR3 region: CASSRRRGDYEQYF. The CDR3 DNA reads as TGTGCCAGCAGCCGTCGCAGGGGAGACTACGAGCAGTACTTC.